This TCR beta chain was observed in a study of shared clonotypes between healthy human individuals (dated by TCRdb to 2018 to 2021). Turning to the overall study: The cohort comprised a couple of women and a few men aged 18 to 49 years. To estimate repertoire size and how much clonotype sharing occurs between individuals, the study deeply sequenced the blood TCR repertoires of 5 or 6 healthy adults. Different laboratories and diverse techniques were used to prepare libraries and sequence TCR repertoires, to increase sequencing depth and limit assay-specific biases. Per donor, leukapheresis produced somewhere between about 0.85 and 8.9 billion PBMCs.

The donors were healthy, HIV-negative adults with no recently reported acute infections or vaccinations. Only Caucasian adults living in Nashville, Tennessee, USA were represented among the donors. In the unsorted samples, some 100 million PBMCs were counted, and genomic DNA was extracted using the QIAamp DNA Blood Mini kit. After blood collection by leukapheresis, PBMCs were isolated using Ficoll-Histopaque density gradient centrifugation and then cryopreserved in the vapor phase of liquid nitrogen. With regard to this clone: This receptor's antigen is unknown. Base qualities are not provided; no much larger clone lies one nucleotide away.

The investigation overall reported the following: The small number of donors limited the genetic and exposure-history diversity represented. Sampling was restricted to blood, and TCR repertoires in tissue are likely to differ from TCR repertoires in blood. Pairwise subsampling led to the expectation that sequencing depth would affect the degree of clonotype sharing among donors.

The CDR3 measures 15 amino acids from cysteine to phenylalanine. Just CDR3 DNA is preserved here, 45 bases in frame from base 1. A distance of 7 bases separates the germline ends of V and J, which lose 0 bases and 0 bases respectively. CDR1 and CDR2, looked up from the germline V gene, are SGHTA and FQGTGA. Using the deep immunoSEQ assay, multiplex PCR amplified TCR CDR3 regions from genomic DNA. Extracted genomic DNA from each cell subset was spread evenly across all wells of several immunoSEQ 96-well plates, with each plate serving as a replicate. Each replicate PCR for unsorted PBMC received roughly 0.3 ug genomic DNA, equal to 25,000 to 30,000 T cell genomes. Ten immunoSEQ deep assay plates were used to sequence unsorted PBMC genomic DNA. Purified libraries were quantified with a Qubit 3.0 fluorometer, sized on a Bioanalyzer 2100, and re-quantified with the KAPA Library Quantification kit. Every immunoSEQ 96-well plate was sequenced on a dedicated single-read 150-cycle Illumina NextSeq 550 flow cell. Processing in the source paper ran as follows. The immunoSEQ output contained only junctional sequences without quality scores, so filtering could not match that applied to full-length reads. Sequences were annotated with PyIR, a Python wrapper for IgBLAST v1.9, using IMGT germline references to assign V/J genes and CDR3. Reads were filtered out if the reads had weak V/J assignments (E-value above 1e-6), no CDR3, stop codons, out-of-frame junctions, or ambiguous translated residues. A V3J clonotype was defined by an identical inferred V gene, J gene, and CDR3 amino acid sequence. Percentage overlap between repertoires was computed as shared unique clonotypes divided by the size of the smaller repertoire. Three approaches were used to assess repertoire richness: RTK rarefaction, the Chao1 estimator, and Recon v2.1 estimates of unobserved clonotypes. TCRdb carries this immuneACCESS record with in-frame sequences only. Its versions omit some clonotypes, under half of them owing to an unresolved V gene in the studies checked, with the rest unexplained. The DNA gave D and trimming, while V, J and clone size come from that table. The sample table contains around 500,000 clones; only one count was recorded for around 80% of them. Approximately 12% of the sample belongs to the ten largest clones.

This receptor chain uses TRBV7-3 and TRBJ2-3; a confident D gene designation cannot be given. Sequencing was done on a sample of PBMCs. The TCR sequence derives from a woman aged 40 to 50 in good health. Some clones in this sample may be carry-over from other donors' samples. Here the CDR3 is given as CASSLTRRSTDTQYF. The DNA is TGTGCCAGCAGCTTAACACGGCGGAGCACAGATACGCAGTATTTT.